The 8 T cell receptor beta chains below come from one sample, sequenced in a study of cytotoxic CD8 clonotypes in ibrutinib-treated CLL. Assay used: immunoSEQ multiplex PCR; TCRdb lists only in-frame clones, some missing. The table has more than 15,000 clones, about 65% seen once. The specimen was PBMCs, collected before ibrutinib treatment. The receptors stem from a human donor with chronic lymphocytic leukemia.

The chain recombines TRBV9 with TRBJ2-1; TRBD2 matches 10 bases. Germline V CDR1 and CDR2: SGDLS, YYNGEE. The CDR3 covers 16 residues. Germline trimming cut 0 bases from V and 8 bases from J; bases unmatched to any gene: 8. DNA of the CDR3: TGTGCCAGCAGCGTAGGTGTTAGCGGGGGGTTTGATGAGCAGTTCTTC. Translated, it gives CASSVGVSGGFDEQFF.

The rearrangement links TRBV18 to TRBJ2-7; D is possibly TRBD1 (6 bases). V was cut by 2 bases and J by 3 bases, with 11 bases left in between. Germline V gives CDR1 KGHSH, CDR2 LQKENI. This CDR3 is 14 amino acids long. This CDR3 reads CASSPGQPNYEQYF. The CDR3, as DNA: TGTGCCAGCTCACCAGGACAGCCAAACTACGAGCAGTACTTC.

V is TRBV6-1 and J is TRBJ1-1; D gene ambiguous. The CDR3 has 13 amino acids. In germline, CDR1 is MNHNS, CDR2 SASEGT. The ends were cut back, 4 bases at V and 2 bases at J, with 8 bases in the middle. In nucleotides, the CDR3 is TGTGCCAGCAGTGCCACGGTCAACACTGAAGCTTTCTTT. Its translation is CASSATVNTEAFF.

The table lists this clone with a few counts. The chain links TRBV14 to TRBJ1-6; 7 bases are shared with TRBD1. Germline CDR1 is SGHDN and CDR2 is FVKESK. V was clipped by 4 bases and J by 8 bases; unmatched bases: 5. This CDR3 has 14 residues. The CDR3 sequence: CASSPRDSYSPLHF. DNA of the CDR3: TGTGCCAGCAGCCCCCGGGACAGTTATTCACCCCTCCACTTT.

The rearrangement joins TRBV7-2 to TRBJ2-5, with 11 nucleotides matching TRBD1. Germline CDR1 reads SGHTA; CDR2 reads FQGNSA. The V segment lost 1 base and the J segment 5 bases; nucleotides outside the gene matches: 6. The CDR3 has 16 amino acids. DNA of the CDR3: TGTGCCAGCAGCTTAGGATGGACAGGGGGCGAGGAGACCCAGTACTTC. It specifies CASSLGWTGGEETQYF.

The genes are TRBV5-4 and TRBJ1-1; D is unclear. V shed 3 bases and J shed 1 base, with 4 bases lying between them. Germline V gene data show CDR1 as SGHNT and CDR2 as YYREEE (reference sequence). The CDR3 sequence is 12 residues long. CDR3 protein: CASSWGNTEAFF. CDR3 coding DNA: TGTGCCAGCAGCTGGGGGAACACTGAAGCTTTCTTT.

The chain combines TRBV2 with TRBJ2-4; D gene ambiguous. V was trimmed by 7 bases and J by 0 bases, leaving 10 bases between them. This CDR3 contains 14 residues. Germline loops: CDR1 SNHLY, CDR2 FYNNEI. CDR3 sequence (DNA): TGTGCCAGCAACCCAGGTTTAGCCAAAAACATTCAGTACTTC. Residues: CASNPGLAKNIQYF.

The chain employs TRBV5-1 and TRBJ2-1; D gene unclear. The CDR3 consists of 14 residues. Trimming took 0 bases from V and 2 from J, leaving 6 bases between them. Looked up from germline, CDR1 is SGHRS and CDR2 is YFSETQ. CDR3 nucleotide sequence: TGCGCCAGCAGCTTGGAGGGTCCCTACAATGAGCAGTTCTTC. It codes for CASSLEGPYNEQFF.